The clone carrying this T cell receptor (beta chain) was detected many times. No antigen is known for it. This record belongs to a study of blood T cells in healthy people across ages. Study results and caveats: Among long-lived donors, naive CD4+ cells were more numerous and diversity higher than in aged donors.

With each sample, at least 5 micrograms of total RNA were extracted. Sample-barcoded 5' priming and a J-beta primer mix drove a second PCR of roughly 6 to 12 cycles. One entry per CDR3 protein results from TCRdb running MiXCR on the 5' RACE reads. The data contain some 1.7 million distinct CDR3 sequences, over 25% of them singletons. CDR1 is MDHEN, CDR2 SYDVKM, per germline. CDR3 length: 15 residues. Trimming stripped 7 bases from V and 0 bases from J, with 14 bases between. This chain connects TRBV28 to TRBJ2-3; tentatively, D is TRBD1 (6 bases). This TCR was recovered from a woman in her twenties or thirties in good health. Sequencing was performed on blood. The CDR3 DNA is TGTGCCAGCACCCTCGGACAGACAAGCACAGATACGCAGTATTTT. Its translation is CASTLGQTSTDTQYF.